This T cell receptor beta chain appears in the sequencing data of a study of blood T cell repertoires in COVID-19. Whole-study context: Researchers got acute and convalescent COVID-19 samples from the United States, Italy and Spain. T cells, B-cell-depleted T cells, or PBMCs provided the cDNA or gDNA that served as material.

Seattle patient enrollment occurred during active infection, with longitudinal follow-up thereafter. In the original analysis: By means of reference gene primer amplification, nucleated cell counts were estimated. Only in-frame clones appear in the TCRdb table, and some are missing; sequencing was by immunoSEQ multiplex PCR. V, J and clone size are taken as reported in that table, and D and trimming were inferred from the DNA itself. The sample holds under 200,000 clones, approximately 84% seen once. The sample comprised peripheral blood. The sequence derives from a woman aged 80 or older with COVID-19, enrolled during active disease.

DNA of the CDR3: TGCAGTGCTAGTGATCGCCGCAGGGGGCTAGAGACCCAGTACTTC. Residues: CSASDRRRGLETQYF. This sequence joins TRBV20-1 and TRBJ2-5, with 8 positions matching TRBD1. CDR3 length: 15 residues. Germline CDR1 and CDR2: DFQATT and SNEGSKA (reference sequence). The V and J ends lost 3 bases and 4 bases, in that order; junction bases with no gene match: 10.